This T cell receptor (beta chain) was sequenced in a study of T cell responses to AZD1222 COVID-19 vaccine. Points from the study as a whole: There were repertoire samples only from the period after the peak T cell response. A mostly white British donor set with more females was recruited, and clonal diversity was possibly underestimated. Baseline serostatus was positive in only six AZD1222 recipients. Spike as a whole was targeted by vaccine-associated CD4 TCRs, dominant at 160-218 and 743-854.

About this clone itself: What it binds is not known.

The CDR3 totals 14 residues. The germline V gene encodes CDR1 SGHVS and CDR2 FQNEAQ. Trimming left V 0 bases short and J 11 bases short, with 16 bases between. Only in-frame clones appear in the TCRdb table, and some are missing; sequencing was by immunoSEQ multiplex PCR. The sample holds about 110,000 clones; 81% are singletons and the top ten take approximately 5%. The receptor comes from an adult in good health. The sequenced sample was peripheral blood, obtained on day 0 of AZD1222 vaccination. The chain employs TRBV7-8 and TRBJ1-1; D uncertain. The CDR3 loop is CASSLAAGSRHAFF. The CDR3 DNA is TGTGCCAGCAGCTTAGCGGCGGGGTCACGCCACGCTTTCTTT.